This passage covers 29 T cell receptor beta chains from one sample sequenced in a study of T cells in localized non-small cell lung cancer. Some clones are missing from TCRdb's copy, which holds only in-frame ones; the method was immunoSEQ multiplex PCR. The sample carries 3,400 or so clones, roughly 20% recorded once. Specimen: lung tumor tissue, collected before any cancer treatment. The receptor set was obtained from a woman aged 35 to 69 with stage III squamous cell lung carcinoma.

The J gene is TRBJ2-2, the V gene TRBV19; 7 bases line up with TRBD1. The germline CDR1 and CDR2 sequences are LNHDA and SQIVND (reference sequence). After removal of 7 bases from V and 1 base from J, the junction contained 6 bases not matched to a gene. This CDR3 comprises 15 residues. The CDR3 DNA reads as TGTGCCAGTAATAAGGCAGGGGGGAACACCGGGGAGCTGTTTTTT. It yields the protein CASNKAGGNTGELFF.

The chain couples TRBV18 to TRBJ2-4, with D possibly TRBD1 on 6 matching bases. Germline values: CDR1 KGHSH, CDR2 LQKENI. The CDR3 is 18 residues long. Trimming pared 0 bases from V and 0 bases from J, leaving 15 bases between. The CDR3 sequence is CASSPPSRGAIAKNIQYF. The DNA for the CDR3 is TGTGCCAGCTCACCACCGTCCAGGGGAGCTATAGCCAAAAACATTCAGTACTTC.

The rearrangement joins TRBV19 to TRBJ2-1; TRBD1 or TRBD2 may be the D gene (5 bases each). V gave up 3 bases and J gave up 0 bases, with 12 bases separating them. CDR3 length equals 16 residues. CDR1 is LNHDA and CDR2 is SQIVND in the germline V gene (reference sequence). Here the CDR3 DNA reads TGTGCCAGTAGTATCACGGGGCGAAGCTCCTACAATGAGCAGTTCTTC. Amino acids: CASSITGRSSYNEQFF. The variable domain in full, with the rest retrieved from reference TRBV19 and TRBJ2-1, is DGGITQSPKYLFRKEGQNVTLSCEQNLNHDAMYWYRQDPGQGLRLIYYSQIVNDFQKGDIAEGYSVSREKKESFPLTVTSAQKNPTAFYLCASSITGRSSYNEQFFGPGTRLTVL.

A single count supports this clone. This rearrangement joins TRBV12-5 to TRBJ2-7, with D tentatively TRBD1 (6 bases). The CDR3 has 14 residues. The germline gives CDR1 LGHNT, CDR2 FRNRAP. V was trimmed by 3 bases and J by 3 bases, leaving 12 bases between them. CDR3 residues: CASGLGQTNYEQYF. In DNA form, the CDR3 reads TGTGCTAGTGGTTTAGGACAGACGAACTACGAGCAGTACTTC. The complete variable domain, with remaining parts taken from reference TRBV12-5 and TRBJ2-7, reads DARVTQTPRHKVTEMGQEVTMRCQPILGHNTVFWYRQTMMQGLELLAYFRNRAPLDDSGMPKDRFSAEMPDATLATLKIQPSEPRDSAVYFCASGLGQTNYEQYFGPGTRLTVT.

V usage is TRBV28 and J usage is TRBJ2-1, with TRBD2 identical over 9 bases. CDR1 is MDHEN, CDR2 SYDVKM, per germline. This CDR3 has 15 amino acids. V lost 2 bases, J lost 2 bases, and 1 base stayed unmatched. The CDR3 bases are TGTGCCAGCAGTTTAGGGACTAGCACCTACAATGAGCAGTTCTTC. This codes for CASSLGTSTYNEQFF.

V is TRBV28 and J is TRBJ2-7; TRBD2 matches at 8 bases. Per the germline V gene, CDR1 is MDHEN and CDR2 is SYDVKM. Germline trimming cut 4 bases from V and 6 bases from J; bases unmatched to any gene: 14. The CDR3 totals 16 residues. This chain's CDR3 is CASSSAGGGRGVEQYF. For the CDR3, the DNA is TGTGCCAGCAGTTCGGCGGGAGGAGGTAGAGGGGTCGAGCAGTACTTC. The full variable domain, with the rest looked up from reference TRBV28 and TRBJ2-7, is DVKVTQSSRYLVKRTGEKVFLECVQDMDHENMFWYRQDPGLGLRLIYFSYDVKMKEKGDIPEGYSVSREKKERFSLILESASTNQTSMYLCASSSAGGGRGVEQYFGPGTRLTVT.

The J gene is TRBJ1-2, the V gene TRBV12-5; the D is unclear. Germline CDR1 reads LGHNT; CDR2 reads FRNRAP. The CDR3 spans 13 residues. Written as DNA, the CDR3 is TGTGCCAGCACCCACAGATTTTTATATGGCTACACCTTC. The encoded protein is CASTHRFLYGYTF. The whole variable domain, filled in from reference TRBV12-5 and TRBJ1-2, reads DARVTQTPRHKVTEMGQEVTMRCQPILGHNTVFWYRQTMMQGLELLAYFRNRAPLDDSGMPKDRFSAEMPDATLATLKIQPSEPRDSAVYFCASTHRFLYGYTFGSGTRLTVV.

This clone has just a few counts. This chain joins TRBV9 and TRBJ2-1; D is uncertain. Germline CDR1 SGDLS, CDR2 YYNGEE. V gave up 3 bases and J gave up 8 bases, with 18 bases separating them. The CDR3 is 15 amino acids. The CDR3 protein is CASSEAPSSSDEQFF. The DNA for the CDR3 is TGTGCCAGCAGCGAAGCACCCAGCTCGTCGGATGAGCAGTTCTTC.

V and J are TRBV18 and TRBJ1-5, with a possible D match to TRBD1 (5 bases). The germline V and J ends were trimmed by 2 bases and 2 bases, with 13 bases remaining between them. The CDR3 is 16 amino acids. CDR1 and CDR2 from the germline V gene are KGHSH and LQKENI. CDR3: CASSPTGGSGNQPQHF. The CDR3 DNA sequence: TGTGCCAGCTCACCAACGGGGGGTAGTGGCAATCAGCCCCAGCATTTT.

The chain links TRBV9 to TRBJ1-4; D gene unclear. CDR1 is SGDLS, CDR2 YYNGEE, per germline. Trimming shortened V by 1 base and J by 8 bases, and 12 bases separated the two germline ends. The length of the CDR3 is 14 residues. In DNA form, the CDR3 reads TGTGCCAGCAGCGTATTACCAGGTTACGAAAAACTGTTTTTT. Protein sequence: CASSVLPGYEKLFF.

This clone was seen only a few times. V is TRBV6-8 and J is TRBJ2-7; D not resolved. Per germline, CDR1 MNHGY and CDR2 SAAAGT. V was clipped by 4 bases and J by 0 bases, with 13 bases between them. The CDR3 spans 15 residues. The CDR3 sequence: CASSFKSYSSYEQYF. DNA for the CDR3: TGTGCCAGCAGTTTTAAGTCCTACAGCTCCTACGAGCAGTACTTC.

The V call is TRBV29-1, the J call TRBJ2-5; a weak D match, TRBD1 (5 bases). The V gene lost 6 bases and the J gene lost 4 bases, with 15 bases spanning the gap. There are 13 residues in the CDR3. Germline V lookup: CDR1 SQVTM, CDR2 ANQGSEA. CDR3 residues: CSVPEQVLETQYF. The CDR3 DNA is TGCAGCGTCCCAGAACAGGTTTTAGAGACCCAGTACTTC.

This chain joins TRBV19 and TRBJ2-5; TRBD1 aligns across 7 bases. There are 12 residues in the CDR3. The germline CDR1 and CDR2 sequences are LNHDA and SQIVND (reference sequence). V lost 6 bases and J lost 8; bases outside the gene matches: 6. This CDR3 reads CASSDDRETQYF. The CDR3 DNA is TGTGCCAGTAGCGACGACAGGGAAACCCAGTACTTC. Filled out from reference TRBV19 and TRBJ2-5, the complete variable domain reads DGGITQSPKYLFRKEGQNVTLSCEQNLNHDAMYWYRQDPGQGLRLIYYSQIVNDFQKGDIAEGYSVSREKKESFPLTVTSAQKNPTAFYLCASSDDRETQYFGPGTRLLVL.

The chain combines TRBV15 with TRBJ2-2, with TRBD2 matching over 12 bases. This CDR3 has 17 residues. V lost 6 bases to trimming and J lost 3 bases; unmatched junction nucleotides: 8. Germline V CDR1 and CDR2: LNHNV, YYDKDF (reference sequence). CDR3 bases: TGTGCCACCAGACTAACTAGCGGGAGGATCTACACCGGGGAGCTGTTTTTT. This gives the protein CATRLTSGRIYTGELFF.

This clone was found a few times. This rearrangement joins TRBV6-8 to TRBJ1-2, with D perhaps matching TRBD1 (5 bases). CDR3 length equals 13 residues. Germline values: CDR1 MNHGY, CDR2 SAAAGT. V was clipped by 6 bases and J by 8 bases, with 16 bases between them. CDR3 sequence (DNA): TGTGCCAGCAGCAAGACAGAAATGGAGGGCTACACCTTC. It specifies CASSKTEMEGYTF.

This clone was detected only once. The chain combines TRBV19 with TRBJ2-5, with TRBD2 identical over 13 bases. CDR1 is LNHDA, CDR2 SQIVND, per germline (reference sequence). The CDR3 runs 17 residues. V was clipped by 10 bases and J by 3 bases; unmatched bases: 14. This CDR3 reads CATVAGFGTSGKETQYF. For the CDR3, the DNA is TGTGCCACCGTAGCCGGGTTTGGGACTAGCGGGAAAGAGACCCAGTACTTC.

This clone was seen more than once but under ten times. The V gene is TRBV9, the J gene TRBJ2-1; TRBD2 might be the D (7 bases). The CDR3 totals 15 residues. V was trimmed by 4 bases and J by 4 bases, leaving 15 bases between them. Per germline, CDR1 SGDLS and CDR2 YYNGEE. This CDR3 is CASSSSGGGYNEQFF. CDR3 DNA sequence: TGTGCCAGCAGCTCTAGCGGAGGGGGGTACAATGAGCAGTTCTTC. Full variable domain (missing parts from reference TRBV9 and TRBJ2-1): DSGVTQTPKHLITATGQRVTLRCSPRSGDLSVYWYQQSLDQGLQFLIQYYNGEERAKGNILERFSAQQFPDLHSELNLSSLELGDSALYFCASSSSGGGYNEQFFGPGTRLTVL.

This clone is deemed medium-sized. V gene TRBV9 combines with J gene TRBJ2-1; 13 bases align to TRBD2. With 5 bases clipped from V and 6 bases from J, the junction kept 2 bases outside the gene matches. Germline V gives CDR1 SGDLS, CDR2 YYNGEE. The CDR3 sequence is 14 residues long. CDR3 nucleotides: TGTGCCAGCAGGGGGACTAGCGGGGCCAATGAGCAGTTCTTC. It codes for CASRGTSGANEQFF.

The rearrangement links TRBV11-3 to TRBJ2-5; D possibly matches TRBD1 or TRBD2 (6 bases each). The CDR3 contains 16 residues. Germline V gene sequence: CDR1 SGHNT, CDR2 YENEEA. Trimming removed 3 bases from V and 1 base from J, with 15 bases in between. As DNA, the CDR3 is TGTGCCAGCAGCTTGCGGGGACACCCATTCCAAGAGACCCAGTACTTC. Amino acid sequence: CASSLRGHPFQETQYF.

The chain combines TRBV28 with TRBJ1-2; D perhaps matches TRBD1 (6 bases). Germline CDR1 reads MDHEN; CDR2 reads SYDVKM. V was trimmed by 8 bases and J by 0 bases, leaving 22 bases between them. The CDR3 is made up of 17 amino acids. The CDR3 reads CASYKSGGKITNYGYTF. DNA for the CDR3: TGTGCCAGCTATAAATCGGGGGGCAAAATAACTAACTATGGCTACACCTTC.

This clone was seen many times. The V gene is TRBV6-8, the J gene TRBJ2-1; 13 positions agree with TRBD2. Trimming at V came to 4 bases and at J to 1 base, leaving 7 bases not matched to a gene. Germline-derived CDR1 and CDR2 are MNHGY and SAAAGT. This CDR3 has 18 residues. CDR3 bases: TGTGCCAGCAGTTCACCGGGACTAGCGGGAACATCCTACAATGAGCAGTTCTTC. Translation: CASSSPGLAGTSYNEQFF.

This clone was seen a handful of times. The rearrangement links TRBV9 to TRBJ1-5; unclear D gene. Trimming stripped 0 bases from V and 5 bases from J, with 3 bases between. Germline V CDR1 and CDR2: SGDLS, YYNGEE. The CDR3 is made up of 12 amino acids. The CDR3 region has the DNA TGTGCCAGCAGCGTAGGTTATCAGCCCCAGCATTTT. This encodes CASSVGYQPQHF.

The CDR3: CSAQTVAYEQYF. The CDR3 DNA sequence: TGCAGCGCCCAGACAGTCGCCTACGAGCAGTACTTC. The V gene is TRBV29-1, the J gene TRBJ2-7; D may be TRBD1 (5 bases). The V end was cut by 7 bases, the J end by 2 bases, with 12 bases between. CDR1 and CDR2 from the germline V gene are SQVTM and ANQGSEA. The length of the CDR3 is 12 residues.

The chain links TRBV18 to TRBJ1-2; 9 nucleotides match TRBD1. Germline V gives CDR1 KGHSH, CDR2 LQKENI. The CDR3 has 15 amino acids. Germline trimming cut 1 base from V and 3 bases from J; bases unmatched to any gene: 3. As DNA, the CDR3 is TGTGCCAGCTCACCACAGGACAGGGGTTACTATGGCTACACCTTC. This sequence encodes CASSPQDRGYYGYTF.

The chain combines TRBV6-8 with TRBJ1-2; 11 bases are a match to TRBD1. With 9 bases clipped from V and 4 bases from J, the junction kept 10 bases outside the gene matches. Germline assignment: CDR1 MNHGY and CDR2 SAAAGT. This CDR3 is built from 15 residues. The DNA for the CDR3 is TGTGCCAGTCAACTGGACAGGGGGCCGGGCTATGGCTACACCTTC. Translated, it gives CASQLDRGPGYGYTF.

This clone is deemed medium-sized (0.01 to 0.1%). The chain has TRBV11-3 and TRBJ2-1; possible D gene TRBD2, 5 bases. Trimming stripped 3 bases from V and 4 bases from J, with 16 bases between. CDR1 and CDR2 (germline): SGHNT, YENEEA. CDR3 length equals 16 residues. The CDR3 DNA reads TGTGCCAGCAGCTTGGGGATCGCGGGTATATACAATGAGCAGTTCTTC. The encoded protein is CASSLGIAGIYNEQFF. Variable domain in full (rest from reference TRBV11-3 and TRBJ2-1): EAGVVQSPRYKIIEKKQPVAFWCNPISGHNTLYWYLQNLGQGPELLIRYENEEAVDDSQLPKDRFSAERLKGVDSTLKIQPAELGDSAVYLCASSLGIAGIYNEQFFGPGTRLTVL.

V usage is TRBV29-1 and J usage is TRBJ2-5; tentative D call: TRBD2 (5 bases). Trimming removed 8 bases from V and 2 bases from J, with 18 bases in between. Germline V gene lookup returns CDR1 SQVTM and CDR2 ANQGSEA. There are 14 residues in the CDR3. Here the CDR3 DNA reads TGCAGCTACGACCCCGGGAACTCGCAAGAGACCCAGTACTTC. Protein: CSYDPGNSQETQYF.

This chain joins TRBV19 and TRBJ2-7; 10 nucleotides match TRBD2. The CDR3 loop spans 15 amino acids. The germline V gene encodes CDR1 LNHDA and CDR2 SQIVND (reference sequence). V lost 5 bases, J lost 0 bases, and 4 bases stayed unmatched. CDR3 sequence: CASSGSGRSSYEQYF. For the CDR3, the DNA is TGTGCCAGTAGTGGTAGCGGGAGGAGCTCCTACGAGCAGTACTTC.

V and J are TRBV6-8 and TRBJ2-1, with 9 bases lining up with TRBD1. V was clipped by 4 bases and J by 4 bases; unmatched bases: 5. This CDR3 contains 15 residues. Germline V CDR1 and CDR2: MNHGY, SAAAGT. In DNA form, the CDR3 reads TGTGCCAGCAGTTCCGACAGGGGGACTTACAATGAGCAGTTCTTC. Translated: CASSSDRGTYNEQFF.